The clone carrying this TCR beta chain was found many times. Antigen: not known. The germline V gene encodes CDR1 SGHTA and CDR2 FQGTGA. Trimming shortened V by 5 bases and J by 5 bases, and 14 bases separated the two germline ends. This CDR3 region has 14 residues. What was amplified from RNA transcripts were TCR beta CDR3 regions. The HTBI primer set served for first-round RT-PCR of the TCR CDR3. One entry per CDR3 protein results from TCRdb running MiXCR on the multiplex PCR reads. The repertoire has around 600,000 distinct CDR3 sequences, approximately 15% of them found once; the top ten carry roughly an eighth. Each ophthalmopathy patient scored at least 3 on the Clinical Activity Score and at least 4 on NOSPECS grade, with duration under 3 months. The study excluded patients with uncontrolled infection, other autoimmune disease, pregnancy or lactation. The data were obtained in a study of T cells in Graves' hyperthyroidism and ophthalmopathy. Overall study: Peripheral blood was drawn at first diagnosis, prior to all treatment.

Study-wide points: Blood also carried most thyroid clonotypes expanded above 0.001.

The chain uses TRBV7-3 and TRBJ2-3, with D perhaps matching TRBD2 (6 bases). The material sequenced was blood. This TCR came from a woman between 45 and 65 years old with Graves' ophthalmopathy. The CDR3: CASSDGLGGDTQYF. As DNA, the CDR3 is TGTGCCAGCAGCGACGGACTGGGGGGAGATACGCAGTATTTT.